What follows is one T cell receptor beta chain and its context. Its matching antigen is unknown. These data belong to a study of response to subunit inactivated influenza vaccine. Whole-study results and caveats: Few additional T cells are recruited per seasonal influenza vaccination, authors suggested.

The CDR3 consists of 15 residues. Germline V CDR1 and CDR2: SGHVS, FNYEAQ. V lost 3 bases and J 5 bases, leaving 16 bases between the germline ends. A single record per CDR3 protein comes from TCRdb applying MiXCR to the RT-PCR reads. The table lists roughly 710,000 distinct CDR3 sequences, less than 15% of them singletons. The chain uses TRBV7-6 and TRBJ2-5, with TRBD1 as a possible D gene (6 bases). The clonotype was recovered from a man aged 45-65 years who received an inactivated influenza vaccine. The sample here was PBMCs from blood, taken 14 to 15 days before vaccination. The CDR3 nucleotides read TGTGCCAGCAGCTTTGCAGGGGTCGCGCAGGAGACCCAGTACTTC. This encodes CASSFAGVAQETQYF.